Shown below are 3 T cell receptor beta chains from a single sample sequenced in a study of blood T cells in healthy people across ages. A second about 6 to 12 cycle PCR used barcoded and J-beta primers. TCRdb re-analysed the 5' RACE reads in MiXCR, keeping a single row per CDR3 protein. The sample lists around 1,700,000 distinct CDR3 sequences; over 25% were seen once. The sequencing input was blood. These TCRs come from a woman aged 25 to 39 in good health.

The J gene is TRBJ2-3, the V gene TRBV4-1, with TRBD1 matching over 7 bases. The CDR3 has 15 residues. Germline V lookup: CDR1 MGHRA, CDR2 YSYEKL. The trim removed 0 bases at V and 5 bases at J, leaving 5 bases unmatched. CDR3 nucleotide sequence: TGCGCCAGCAGCCAAGAAGGGACAGTTAGAGATACGCAGTATTTT. Its translation: CASSQEGTVRDTQYF.

The rearrangement uses TRBV5-1 and TRBJ2-7; TRBD1 matches at 9 bases. This CDR3 has 14 residues. With 4 bases clipped from V and 6 bases from J, the junction kept 8 bases outside the gene matches. From germline, CDR1 is SGHRS and CDR2 YFSETQ. The CDR3 DNA reads as TGCGCCAGCAGCCTGGGACAGGGCCCCTCCGAGCAGTACTTC. Amino acids: CASSLGQGPSEQYF.

V gene TRBV4-2 combines with J gene TRBJ2-7, with D perhaps matching TRBD1 (5 bases). The V gene lost 1 base and the J gene lost 2 bases, with 15 bases spanning the gap. The CDR3 runs to 16 residues. Germline CDR1 reads LGHNA; CDR2 reads YNFKEQ. The CDR3 DNA is TGTGCCAGCAGCCAAGGACCGGGCAGGGTCCCCTACGAGCAGTACTTC. It is translated as CASSQGPGRVPYEQYF.